These 14 T cell receptor beta chains share one sample of origin, sequenced in a study of cytomegalovirus exposure and HLA in healthy donors (TCRdb year 2017). Library construction relied on the immunoSEQ multiplex PCR assay. A mixture of 60 forward primers for TCR Vbeta segments and 13 reverse primers for TCR Jbeta segments was used in the multiplex PCR. TCRdb stores this immuneACCESS table with in-frame sequences only. Part of the clones is absent; in the studies checked, under half of the shortfall reflects unresolved V genes, and no reason is known for the rest. Recorded for this sample are about 93,000 clones; about four fifths of them occurred a single time. The ten largest account for 2.5% to 4% of the sample. Sequenced material: PBMCs. These receptors came from a woman aged 35 to 49 in good health and CMV-seronegative.

This clone has a handful of counts. V usage is TRBV6-1 and J usage is TRBJ1-3, with D unclear. The CDR3 runs 15 residues. Between the trimmed V and J ends, which lost 7 bases and 0 bases, there was a span of 13 bases. CDR1 and CDR2 from the germline V gene are MNHNS and SASEGT. As DNA, the CDR3 is TGTGCCAGCAACCCCACGGTGAGCTCTGGAAACACCATATATTTT. This encodes CASNPTVSSGNTIYF.

J is TRBJ2-6 and V is TRBV5-1; 11 nucleotides align to TRBD1. The germline CDR1 and CDR2 sequences are SGHRS and YFSETQ. V trimming: 5 bases; J trimming: 3 bases; junction bases outside the gene matches: 7. The CDR3 is 17 residues long. The CDR3 region has the DNA TGCGCCAGCAGTCACGGACAGGGGGCGCTTGGGGCCAACGTCCTGACTTTC. It encodes CASSHGQGALGANVLTF.

The chain uses TRBV7-9 and TRBJ2-3; 10 positions agree with TRBD2. CDR1 is SEHNR and CDR2 is FQNEAQ in the germline V gene (reference sequence). The CDR3 is 15 amino acids. V trimming: 5 bases; J trimming: 3 bases; junction bases outside the gene matches: 5. Here the CDR3 DNA reads TGTGCCAGCAGCCAGGGACTAGCGCCTACAGATACGCAGTATTTT. This codes for CASSQGLAPTDTQYF.

The chain joins TRBV14 to TRBJ2-7; TRBD1 matches at 10 bases. The V segment lost 4 bases and the J segment 7 bases; nucleotides outside the gene matches: 4. This CDR3 is 13 amino acids long. In germline, CDR1 is SGHDN, CDR2 FVKESK. Here the CDR3 reads CASSRDRGGEQYF. The CDR3 DNA is TGTGCCAGCAGCCGGGACAGGGGCGGAGAGCAGTACTTC.

This chain links TRBV19 with TRBJ2-6; D perhaps matches TRBD1 (6 bases). Trimming stripped 8 bases from V and 4 bases from J, with 18 bases between. The CDR3 extends over 16 amino acids. The germline gives CDR1 LNHDA, CDR2 SQIVND (reference sequence). This CDR3 is CASGKTGPGGANVLTF. The CDR3 DNA is TGTGCCAGTGGGAAGACAGGCCCAGGCGGGGCCAACGTCCTGACTTTC.

This clone was recorded only once. The chain couples TRBV6-1 to TRBJ2-4, with 8 bases matching TRBD1. The germline V gene has CDR1 MNHNS and CDR2 SASEGT. V lost 5 bases, J lost 0 bases, and 3 bases stayed unmatched. The CDR3 runs to 15 residues. CDR3 nucleotides: TGTGCCAGCAGTAGTGGACAGGGAGCCAAAAACATTCAGTACTTC. Translated: CASSSGQGAKNIQYF.

The V gene is TRBV29-1, the J gene TRBJ1-4; possible D gene TRBD1, 6 bases. The CDR3 sequence is 14 residues long. Trimming cost V 4 bases and J 7 bases, with 16 bases left between them. The germline V gene has CDR1 SQVTM and CDR2 ANQGSEA. CDR3 protein: CSVADSRGFEKLFF. The CDR3 bases are TGCAGCGTTGCGGACAGCCGAGGATTTGAAAAACTGTTTTTT.

V is TRBV4-1 and J is TRBJ2-3, with TRBD1 matching 7 bases. The CDR3 totals 15 residues. Germline V lookup: CDR1 MGHRA, CDR2 YSYEKL. Germline trimming cut 0 bases from V and 3 bases from J; bases unmatched to any gene: 3. The CDR3 coding sequence is TGCGCCAGCAGCCAAGAGGGCAGGGGGACAGATACGCAGTATTTT. It is translated as CASSQEGRGTDTQYF.

The chain couples TRBV11-1 to TRBJ2-1, with 12 positions matching TRBD2. The CDR3 runs 16 residues. Germline trimming cut 1 base from V and 10 bases from J; bases unmatched to any gene: 8. CDR1 is SGHAT, CDR2 FQDESV, per germline (reference sequence). The CDR3 coding sequence is TGTGCCAGCAGCTTAGTGCTAGCGGGAGGGCCACGGGAGCAGTTCTTC. It specifies CASSLVLAGGPREQFF.

DNA for the CDR3: TGTGCCAGCAGCCAGGGGGCCGGGAATGAAAAACTGTTTTTT. Its protein is CASSQGAGNEKLFF. J is TRBJ1-4 and V is TRBV6-1, with TRBD1 identical over 8 bases. CDR1 is MNHNS and CDR2 is SASEGT in the germline V gene. There are 14 residues in the CDR3. With V trimmed by 6 bases and J by 5 bases, 5 bases remained unmatched.

The chain couples TRBV27 to TRBJ2-7; 8 positions match TRBD2. Germline CDR1 MNHEY, CDR2 SMNVEV (reference sequence). CDR3 size: 15 residues. V trimming: 6 bases; J trimming: 0 bases; junction bases outside the gene matches: 7. CDR3 bases: TGTGCCAGCAGCCGTAGCGGGACCGTCTCCTACGAGCAGTACTTC. It specifies CASSRSGTVSYEQYF.

In its sample, this clone was seen a few times. V gene TRBV6-1 combines with J gene TRBJ2-7; D unclear. Germline lookup yields CDR1 MNHNS and CDR2 SASEGT. V was cut by 6 bases and J by 2 bases, with 8 bases left in between. This CDR3 has 12 residues. Here the CDR3 DNA reads TGTGCCAGCAGCCATTCCACCTACGAGCAGTACTTC. It codes for CASSHSTYEQYF.

This clone was picked up a small number of times. The sample has other DNA sequences that encode this CDR3 too. This chain connects TRBV5-1 to TRBJ2-5; 11 nucleotides match TRBD1. Trimming at V came to 5 bases and at J to 4 bases, leaving 7 bases not matched to a gene. The CDR3 has 15 residues. Germline V gene sequence: CDR1 SGHRS, CDR2 YFSETQ. CDR3 in amino acids: CASRFGQGARETQYF. In nucleotides, the CDR3 is TGCGCCAGCAGGTTCGGACAGGGGGCTAGAGAGACCCAGTACTTC.

This rearrangement joins TRBV29-1 to TRBJ2-7; 7 positions agree with TRBD1. The V and J ends lost 7 bases and 3 bases, in that order; junction bases with no gene match: 6. Germline V gives CDR1 SQVTM, CDR2 ANQGSEA. The CDR3 is 12 amino acids. The CDR3 sequence is CSAGTANYEQYF. CDR3 DNA sequence: TGCAGCGCGGGGACAGCCAACTACGAGCAGTACTTC.